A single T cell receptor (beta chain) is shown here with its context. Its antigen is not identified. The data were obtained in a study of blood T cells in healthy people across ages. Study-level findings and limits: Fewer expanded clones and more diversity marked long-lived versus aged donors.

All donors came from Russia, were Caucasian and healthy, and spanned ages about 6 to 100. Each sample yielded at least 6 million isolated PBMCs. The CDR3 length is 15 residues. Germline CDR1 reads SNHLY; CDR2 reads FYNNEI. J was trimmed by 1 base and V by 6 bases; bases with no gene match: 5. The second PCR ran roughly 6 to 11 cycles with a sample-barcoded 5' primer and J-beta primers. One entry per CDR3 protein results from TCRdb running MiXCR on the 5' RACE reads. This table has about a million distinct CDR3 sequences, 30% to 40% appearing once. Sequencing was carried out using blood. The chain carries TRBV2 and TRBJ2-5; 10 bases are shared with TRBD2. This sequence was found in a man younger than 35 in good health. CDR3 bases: TGTGCCAGCAGCAAACTAGCGGGGTCCCAAGAGACCCAGTACTTC. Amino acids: CASSKLAGSQETQYF.